Listed here are 22 T cell receptor beta chains from one sample, sequenced in a study of T-cell memory formation after mild COVID-19 (dated by TCRdb to 2020 to 2023). The protocol used for the library was 5' RACE. Instrument on record: Illumina NovaSeq 6000. TCRdb's own reprocessing of the public reads used fastp at Q25 and MiXCR and kept productive beta chains. Each record represents a unique CDR3 protein, reported with the most common genes and DNA among its rows. This sample is represented by 100,000 to 150,000 distinct CDR3 sequences; 15% to 20% of them were singletons. Around 4.8% of the sample lies in the top ten. The sample was PBMCs or a T cell subset sorted from them (not recorded which). These TCRs come from a man aged 18-30 years who had mild COVID-19 (a few samples of this study predate the infection). The sample titles of this study are shuffled in the database, so cell type and time point are left out; the donor was told from shared clones.

The chain uses TRBV7-9 and TRBJ1-4; possible D gene TRBD1, 6 bases. V was cut by 3 bases and J by 4 bases, with 9 bases left in between. Germline V lookup: CDR1 SEHNR, CDR2 FQNEAQ (reference sequence). The CDR3 totals 14 residues. CDR3 protein: CASSLGGVNEKLFF. DNA for the CDR3: TGTGCCAGCAGCTTGGGGGGCGTTAATGAAAAACTGTTTTTT.

This clonotype was observed a handful of times. The rearrangement uses TRBV7-9 and TRBJ2-7; possible D gene TRBD1, 6 bases. Trimming removed 5 bases from V and 0 bases from J, with 14 bases in between. CDR1 and CDR2 (germline): SEHNR, FQNEAQ (reference sequence). This CDR3 region has 15 residues. CDR3 loop: CASSPTGSSSYEQYF. The CDR3 bases are TGTGCCAGCAGCCCGACAGGCTCCAGCTCCTACGAGCAGTACTTC.

V gene TRBV12-5 combines with J gene TRBJ1-1; D is unclear. V lost 2 bases and J lost 9, with 10 bases in between. The germline V gene encodes CDR1 LGHNT and CDR2 FRNRAP. The CDR3 has 12 amino acids. The CDR3: CASGLTYPQAFF. Written as DNA, the CDR3 is TGTGCTAGTGGTTTGACCTACCCTCAAGCTTTCTTT.

This clonotype has only a few counts. This chain links TRBV6-5 with TRBJ1-2, with 9 bases lining up with TRBD1. Germline V gene sequence: CDR1 MNHEY, CDR2 SVGAGI. With 6 bases clipped from V and 8 bases from J, the junction kept 10 bases outside the gene matches. The length of the CDR3 is 14 residues. In DNA form, the CDR3 reads TGTGCCAGCAGCCCGGGACAGGGAAAGGTCGGCTACACCTTC. It translates to CASSPGQGKVGYTF.

The table lists this clonotype with many counts. This rearrangement joins TRBV9 to TRBJ2-3; 8 nucleotides align to TRBD2. This CDR3 is built from 14 residues. V shed 3 bases and J 1 base; nucleotides not matched to a gene: 1. Germline V lookup: CDR1 SGDLS, CDR2 YYNGEE. CDR3: CASSATSGTDTQYF. As DNA, the CDR3 is TGTGCCAGCAGCGCGACTAGCGGCACAGATACGCAGTATTTT.

In this sample, this clonotype turned up a few times. V gene TRBV9 combines with J gene TRBJ2-2; D is undetermined. The CDR3 runs to 16 residues. V was trimmed by 0 bases and J by 5 bases, leaving 14 bases between them. CDR1 is SGDLS and CDR2 is YYNGEE in the germline V gene. The CDR3 DNA reads as TGTGCCAGCAGCGTAGGCCCACAAGGAAGGACCGGGGAGCTGTTTTTT. This codes for CASSVGPQGRTGELFF.

The chain is built from TRBV28 and TRBJ2-1; 11 bases fit TRBD1. The V and J ends lost 7 bases and 9 bases, in that order; junction bases with no gene match: 14. CDR1 is MDHEN, CDR2 SYDVKM, per germline. The CDR3 consists of 16 residues. CDR3 bases: TGTGCCAGCACCCAGGGGGGGACAGGGGGTAATACTGAGCAGTTCTTC. Its translation: CASTQGGTGGNTEQFF.

This clonotype has at least ten counts. This chain joins TRBV6-5 and TRBJ1-3; 8 nucleotides match TRBD1. With 6 bases clipped from V and 2 bases from J, the junction kept 6 bases outside the gene matches. This CDR3 contains 15 residues. Germline loops: CDR1 MNHEY, CDR2 SVGAGI. CDR3 protein: CASSLLQGAGNTIYF. CDR3 DNA: TGTGCCAGCAGCCTCCTACAGGGGGCTGGAAACACCATATATTTT.

This clonotype was recorded a few times. The genes are TRBV20-1 and TRBJ2-1; TRBD2 aligns across 8 bases. Germline CDR1 and CDR2: DFQATT and SNEGSKA (reference sequence). This CDR3 has 13 residues. Trimming took 6 bases from V and 3 from J; bases not matched to a gene: 4. CDR3 amino acids: CSAGAGGYNEQFF. CDR3 nucleotide sequence: TGCAGTGCGGGTGCGGGGGGCTACAATGAGCAGTTCTTC.

This clonotype was seen only a few times. This sequence joins TRBV6-5 and TRBJ1-5, with D unclear. The ends were cut back, 0 bases at V and 0 bases at J, with 6 bases in the middle. The CDR3 is 15 residues long. Germline loops: CDR1 MNHEY, CDR2 SVGAGI. CDR3 region: CASSYSGYSNQPQHF. For the CDR3, the DNA is TGTGCCAGCAGTTACTCGGGGTATAGCAATCAGCCCCAGCATTTT.

In its sample, this clonotype was seen many times. The genes are TRBV20-1 and TRBJ2-1; 10 nucleotides align to TRBD2. The CDR3 runs to 15 residues. Germline assignment: CDR1 DFQATT and CDR2 SNEGSKA (reference sequence). J was trimmed by 4 bases and V by 2 bases; bases with no gene match: 5. The CDR3 bases are TGCAGTGCTAGACTAGCGGGGGTTTCGTACAATGAGCAGTTCTTC. It yields the protein CSARLAGVSYNEQFF.

This clonotype was counted many times. This chain uses TRBV28 with TRBJ2-5, with TRBD2 matching over 13 bases. From germline, CDR1 is MDHEN and CDR2 SYDVKM. V shed 2 bases and J 4 bases; nucleotides not matched to a gene: 1. The CDR3 has 15 amino acids. The chain's CDR3 is CASSLTSGGAETQYF. As DNA, the CDR3 is TGTGCCAGCAGTTTAACTAGCGGGGGGGCAGAGACCCAGTACTTC.

There are a few counts of this clonotype. This chain links TRBV5-1 with TRBJ2-7; D call uncertain. The CDR3 has 15 amino acids. V lost 2 bases and J lost 0, with 12 bases in between. CDR1 and CDR2 (germline): SGHRS, YFSETQ. DNA of the CDR3: TGCGCCAGCAGCTTTGTAGTTGTTGGCTCCTACGAGCAGTACTTC. It yields the protein CASSFVVVGSYEQYF.

The chain couples TRBV5-6 to TRBJ2-3; D not certain. This CDR3 region has 12 residues. The ends were cut back, 7 bases at V and 6 bases at J, with 12 bases in the middle. Germline V gives CDR1 SGHDT, CDR2 YYEEEE. Written as DNA, the CDR3 is TGTGCCAGCCGATCCCCCGGTGATACGCAGTATTTT. Amino acids: CASRSPGDTQYF.

The genes are TRBV11-2 and TRBJ2-2; 9 positions match TRBD1. V shed 4 bases and J 7 bases; nucleotides not matched to a gene: 7. From germline, CDR1 is SGHAT and CDR2 FQNNGV. The CDR3 runs 15 residues. CDR3 nucleotides: TGTGCCAGCAGCTCAATACAGGGGGCAGACGGGGAGCTGTTTTTT. Residues: CASSSIQGADGELFF. The variable domain in full, completed from reference TRBV11-2 and TRBJ2-2, reads EAGVAQSPRYKIIEKRQSVAFWCNPISGHATLYWYQQILGQGPKLLIQFQNNGVVDDSQLPKDRFSAERLKGVDSTLKIQPAKLEDSAVYLCASSSIQGADGELFFGEGSRLTVL.

This clonotype was observed at least ten times. The J gene is TRBJ2-3, the V gene TRBV7-2; no clear D gene. The CDR3 contains 12 residues. Looked up from germline, CDR1 is SGHTA and CDR2 is FQGNSA. The V end was cut by 4 bases, the J end by 6 bases, with 8 bases between. The CDR3 DNA reads TGTGCCAGCAGCTGGCTTAGGGATACGCAGTATTTT. It codes for CASSWLRDTQYF.

This clonotype turned up a few times. The chain links TRBV4-1 to TRBJ1-2, with D hard to call. Germline V CDR1 and CDR2: MGHRA, YSYEKL. CDR3 length: 12 amino acids. Between the trimmed V and J ends, which lost 1 base and 6 bases, there was a span of 6 bases. The CDR3 protein is CASSQGGNGYTF. The CDR3 region has the DNA TGCGCCAGCAGCCAAGGGGGTAATGGCTACACCTTC.

This clonotype was counted between two and nine times. The chain recombines TRBV9 with TRBJ1-3, with a tentative D call TRBD1 (5 bases). V lost 4 bases and J lost 0, with 14 bases in between. The CDR3 length is 16 residues. Germline-derived CDR1 and CDR2 are SGDLS and YYNGEE. The CDR3 coding sequence is TGTGCCAGCAGCCCTTGGGACGGGGACTCTGGAAACACCATATATTTT. This codes for CASSPWDGDSGNTIYF.

The rearrangement uses TRBV6-5 and TRBJ1-1; tentatively, D is TRBD1 (5 bases). The germline CDR1 and CDR2 sequences are MNHEY and SVGAGI. V was cut by 0 bases and J by 3 bases, with 17 bases left in between. CDR3 length equals 17 residues. CDR3 DNA sequence: TGTGCCAGCAGTTACTCGATAACAGGAGGATGGGACACTGAAGCTTTCTTT. Amino acid sequence: CASSYSITGGWDTEAFF.

The chain combines TRBV11-1 with TRBJ1-1, with 7 bases matching TRBD1. The CDR3 has 16 residues. V dropped 5 bases and J dropped 1; count of bases not matched to a gene: 10. Germline CDR1 reads SGHAT; CDR2 reads FQDESV (reference sequence). The CDR3 sequence is CASSPYYRGGNTEAFF. The CDR3, as DNA: TGTGCCAGCAGCCCGTATTACAGGGGAGGGAACACTGAAGCTTTCTTT.

J is TRBJ1-4 and V is TRBV3-1; unclear D gene. V lost 3 bases, J lost 5 bases, and 7 bases lay in between. CDR3 size: 13 residues. Germline V CDR1 and CDR2: LGHDT, YNNKEL (reference sequence). The CDR3 protein is CASSQVANEKLFF. CDR3 sequence (DNA): TGTGCCAGCAGCCAGGTAGCGAATGAAAAACTGTTTTTT.

This clonotype occurred once. The J gene is TRBJ1-2, the V gene TRBV5-1; D is undetermined. The germline CDR1 and CDR2 sequences are SGHRS and YFSETQ. V was cut by 4 bases and J by 2 bases, with 6 bases left in between. There are 12 residues in the CDR3. CDR3 region: CASSKENYGYTF. The CDR3, as DNA: TGCGCCAGCAGCAAGGAGAACTATGGCTACACCTTC.